The rows below give T cell receptor beta chains drawn from one sample of a study of CD8+ T cells in alopecia areata. The repertoire was sequenced with immunoSEQ multiplex PCR; TCRdb's copy has only in-frame clones and lacks some. The sample carries approximately 91,000 clones, 35% to 50% recorded once. Source material: CD4+ T cells sorted from blood. These receptors originate from a human donor with alopecia areata. The CDR3 runs from the conserved cysteine through the conserved F or W. D genes are given only for firm matches. The size field is filled for only some rows; it gives once, few, many or a size class.

>TRBJ2-7|.|TRBV28|.
TGTGCCAGCATCAACTCGCTACAGGAGCAGTACTTC
CASINSLQEQYF
>TRBJ2-5|few|TRBV28|TRBD2
TGTGCCAGCAGATCGCCGGGACTAGCCCGGACCCAGTACTTC
CASRSPGLARTQYF
>TRBJ2-7|.|TRBV18|TRBD2
TGTGCCAGCTCATTAGAGCGGGATCACTCCTACGAGCAGTACTTC
CASSLERDHSYEQYF
>TRBJ1-1|few|TRBV5-1|TRBD1
TGCGCCAGCAGCTGGGGGACAGGGGCGATGAACACTGAAGCTTTCTTT
CASSWGTGAMNTEAFF
>TRBJ1-4|few|TRBV2|.
TGTGCCAGCACCCAGGGAAACGGGGAAAAACTGTTTTTT
CASTQGNGEKLFF
>TRBJ2-1|few|TRBV29-1|TRBD1
TGCAGCGTTGAATACAGGGGTAATGAGCAGTTCTTC
CSVEYRGNEQFF
>TRBJ2-1|.|TRBV5-4|.
TGTGCCAGCAGCTCAAAAAGCAGGAGCTCCAATGAGCAGTTCTTC
CASSSKSRSSNEQFF
>TRBJ2-2|.|TRBV30|.
TGTGCCTGCGCTTGGGGGGACTTCAACACCGGGGAGCTGTTTTTT
CACAWGDFNTGELFF
>TRBJ1-2|once|TRBV5-1|.
TGCGCCAGCAGCTCCGAGAGTTATGGCTACACCTTC
CASSSESYGYTF
>TRBJ2-1|.|TRBV4-1|TRBD2
TGCGCCAGCAGCGACCGGACTAGCGGGGGGGCGGGAGAGCAGTTCTTC
CASSDRTSGGAGEQFF
>TRBJ1-1|.|TRBV27|.
TGTGCCAGCAGTCCGGGACTCGGCGTTTGGAACACTGAAGCTTTCTTT
CASSPGLGVWNTEAFF
>TRBJ1-4|.|TRBV4-3|.
TGCGCCAGCAGCCAACGCCGCAATATACCTAATCAGTTTTTT
CASSQRRNIPNQFF
>TRBJ2-5|.|TRBV27|.
TGTGCCAGCAGTTTCACTGCTAACAGAGGTGGGACCCAGTACTTC
CASSFTANRGGTQYF
>TRBJ2-2|.|TRBV30|.
TGTGCCTGTACTAGGACCCCGGCCGAGGGCGGGGAGCTGTTTTTT
CACTRTPAEGGELFF